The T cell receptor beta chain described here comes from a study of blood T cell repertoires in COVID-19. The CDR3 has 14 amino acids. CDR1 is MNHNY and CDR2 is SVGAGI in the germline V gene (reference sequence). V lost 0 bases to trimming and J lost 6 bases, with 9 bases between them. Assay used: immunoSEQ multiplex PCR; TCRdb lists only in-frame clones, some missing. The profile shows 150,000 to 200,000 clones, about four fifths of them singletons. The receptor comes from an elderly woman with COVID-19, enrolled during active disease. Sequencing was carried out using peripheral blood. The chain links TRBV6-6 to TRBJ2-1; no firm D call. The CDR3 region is CASSYSPTSNEQFF. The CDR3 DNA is TGTGCCAGCAGTTACTCCCCGACAAGCAATGAGCAGTTCTTC.